This T cell receptor (beta chain) derives from a study of T cell clones after liver transplantation. Study at large: Post-transplant blood was tracked for graft-donor-reactive T cell clones identified in a pre-transplant mixed lymphocyte reaction.

CD3+CD4+ and CD3+CD8+ cells were FACS-sorted from thawed unstimulated PBMCs. Assay: immunoSEQ multiplex PCR; the TCRdb copy retains only in-frame clones and omits some. Here the sample spans tens of thousands of clones, 80% to 85% being singletons. The CDR3 sequence is 17 residues long. In germline, CDR1 is GTSNPN, CDR2 SVGIG (reference sequence). Trimming took 5 bases from V and 4 from J; bases not matched to a gene: 14. The chain couples TRBV30 to TRBJ2-6, with 7 bases identical to TRBD1. The sample here was CD4+ T cells from blood, taken approximately 3.5 years after liver transplant. The sequence was collected from a human patient who received a liver transplant. Some of the T cells might come from the graft donor. The CDR3 loop reads CAWYRGRVSPGANVLTF. CDR3 nucleotide sequence: TGTGCCTGGTACAGGGGCAGGGTATCGCCCGGGGCCAACGTCCTGACTTTC.